Listed here are 8 T cell receptor beta chains from one sample, sequenced in a study of early T cells in non-severe SARS-CoV-2 infection. Using its own MiXCR run on the 5' RACE reads, TCRdb lists one record per CDR3 protein. The table has around 62,000 distinct CDR3 sequences, more than 4% seen once. Material for sequencing was whole blood. The source of these receptors is an adult who was a healthcare worker with PCR-confirmed SARS-CoV-2 infection or an uninfected control (not recorded which).

This clonotype was seen repeatedly, ten times or more. The gene calls are TRBV11-2 and TRBJ2-3, with TRBD2 matching over 8 bases. The germline CDR1 and CDR2 sequences are SGHAT and FQNNGV. V shed 5 bases and J 4 bases; nucleotides not matched to a gene: 14. This CDR3 is 17 amino acids long. The CDR3 DNA follows: TGTGCCAGCAGCCTTTATTTAAGCGGGAGTGGGGCAGATACGCAGTATTTT. Translated, it gives CASSLYLSGSGADTQYF.

This clonotype was counted ten times or more. V is TRBV27 and J is TRBJ2-6; 9 nucleotides align to TRBD2. The J segment lost 0 bases and the V segment lost 5 bases, leaving 14 bases of the junction unmatched. CDR1 MNHEY and CDR2 SMNVEV come from the germline V gene (reference sequence). The CDR3 contains 20 residues. The CDR3 nucleotides are TGTGCCAGCAGTGGGGAGCGGGGGGCTCAATCGGGCTCTGGGGCCAACGTCCTGACTTTC. The encoded protein is CASSGERGAQSGSGANVLTF.

At least ten counts were recorded for this clonotype. The chain recombines TRBV20-1 with TRBJ2-7; 13 bases map to TRBD2. V trimming: 5 bases; J trimming: 1 base; junction bases outside the gene matches: 11. This CDR3 has 17 amino acids. Germline V gives CDR1 DFQATT, CDR2 SNEGSKA (reference sequence). The CDR3 nucleotides are TGCAGTGCTTATCCGGGACTAGCGGGATCTGTATCCTACGAGCAGTACTTC. Its protein is CSAYPGLAGSVSYEQYF.

The chain is built from TRBV11-2 and TRBJ2-5; no definite D call. Germline V lookup: CDR1 SGHAT, CDR2 FQNNGV. The germline V and J ends were trimmed by 2 bases and 8 bases, with 9 bases remaining between them. The CDR3 sequence is 12 residues long. CDR3 sequence: CASSLQAPTQYF. The CDR3 coding sequence is TGTGCCAGCAGCTTACAGGCCCCTACCCAGTACTTC.

This clonotype was observed at least ten times. The CDR3 here is CASSLESGISQPQHF. CDR3 nucleotide sequence: TGTGCCAGCAGCTTAGAATCGGGGATCAGTCAGCCCCAGCATTTT. The J gene is TRBJ1-5, the V gene TRBV7-2; the D is unclear. V was trimmed by 1 base and J by 6 bases, leaving 13 bases between them. Germline CDR1 and CDR2: SGHTA and FQGNSA. This CDR3 has 15 amino acids. The entire variable domain, with the rest obtained from reference TRBV7-2 and TRBJ1-5, is as follows: GAGVSQSPSNKVTEKGKDVELRCDPISGHTALYWYRQSLGQGLEFLIYFQGNSAPDKSGLPSDRFSAERTGGSVSTLTIQRTQQEDSAVYLCASSLESGISQPQHFGDGTRLSIL.

The CDR3 DNA follows: TGTGCCAGCAGCACGGTCCTGGGTGGAGAGACCCAGTACTTC. This sequence encodes CASSTVLGGETQYF. This chain uses TRBV12-3 or TRBV12-4 with TRBJ2-5; D ambiguous. V dropped 6 bases and J dropped 4 bases, with 15 bases sitting between them. The CDR3 sequence is 14 residues long.

This clonotype was picked up many times. The V gene is TRBV7-2, the J gene TRBJ2-3; 11 bases are a match to TRBD2. The CDR3 is made up of 16 amino acids. J lost 5 bases, V lost 1 base, and 5 bases had no gene match. Germline loops: CDR1 SGHTA, CDR2 FQGNSA. DNA for the CDR3: TGTGCCAGCAGCTTAGTGGGGACTAGCGGACGAGATACGCAGTATTTT. It codes for CASSLVGTSGRDTQYF. Looking up the rest from reference TRBV7-2 and TRBJ2-3 gives the full variable domain: GAGVSQSPSNKVTEKGKDVELRCDPISGHTALYWYRQSLGQGLEFLIYFQGNSAPDKSGLPSDRFSAERTGGSVSTLTIQRTQQEDSAVYLCASSLVGTSGRDTQYFGPGTRLTVL.

This clonotype was recorded many times. The chain has TRBV7-9 and TRBJ2-1; no clear D. The CDR3 has 15 amino acids. From germline, CDR1 is SEHNR and CDR2 FQNEAQ (reference sequence). V lost 1 base and J 5 bases, leaving 12 bases between the germline ends. CDR3 in DNA: TGTGCCAGCAGCTTAGAGATTTGGGTGGACAATGAGCAGTTCTTC. Amino acid sequence: CASSLEIWVDNEQFF.